The sequence of this T cell receptor beta chain was determined in a study of blood T cells in healthy people across ages. Of note for this clonotype: Its matching antigen is unknown.

PBMCs were isolated at a quantity of at least 7 million per sample. Sample-barcoded 5' priming and a J-beta primer mix drove a second PCR of about 6 to 12 cycles. TCRdb reanalysed the 5' RACE reads using MiXCR and keeps one entry per CDR3 protein. The sample yields over 1,500,000 distinct CDR3 sequences, about 50% seen once. There are 14 residues in the CDR3. The V end lost 3 bases, the J end lost 2 bases, and 10 bases lay between the germline ends. Per germline, CDR1 SGHTA and CDR2 FQGNSA. Study results and limitations: Lack of knowledge of donor CMV status possibly confounded expanded clonotype changes.

The clonotype originates from a woman in her 40s in good health. The chain recombines TRBV7-2 with TRBJ2-5; a weak D match, TRBD2 (5 bases). The source material was blood. CDR3 in amino acids: CASSFWRYQETQYF. The CDR3 DNA reads as TGTGCCAGCAGCTTTTGGAGGTATCAAGAGACCCAGTACTTC.